What follows are 5 T cell receptor beta chains derived from one specimen sequenced in a study of T cell responses to AZD1222 COVID-19 vaccine. Sequencing was performed with immunoSEQ multiplex PCR; in TCRdb, only in-frame clones are kept and a portion is missing. The sample yields 90,000 to 120,000 clones, about 91% seen once. The sequences come from peripheral blood, collected on day 0 of AZD1222 vaccination. The receptor set was obtained from an adult in good health.

This chain uses TRBV2 with TRBJ2-5; possibly TRBD2 for D (7 bases). V lost 5 bases and J 5 bases, leaving 15 bases between the germline ends. The CDR3 length is 14 residues. Germline V gives CDR1 SNHLY, CDR2 FYNNEI. The CDR3 coding sequence is TGTGCCAGCAGTCTAGTGGGGGGGCATGAGACCCAGTACTTC. The encoded protein is CASSLVGGHETQYF.

This rearrangement joins TRBV13 to TRBJ2-7; the D call may be TRBD1 or TRBD2 (5 bases each). V was clipped by 0 bases and J by 7 bases, with 10 bases between them. Per germline, CDR1 PRHDT and CDR2 FYEKMQ (reference sequence). The CDR3 extends over 13 amino acids. This chain's CDR3 is CASSLGGAEEQYF. CDR3 DNA: TGTGCCAGCAGCTTAGGCGGGGCTGAGGAGCAGTACTTC. Using reference TRBV13 and TRBJ2-7 for the parts outside the CDR3, the full variable domain is AAGVIQSPRHLIKEKRETATLKCYPIPRHDTVYWYQQGPGQDPQFLISFYEKMQSDKGSIPDRFSAQQFSDYHSELNMSSLELGDSALYFCASSLGGAEEQYFGPGTRLTVT.

DNA for the CDR3: TGTGCCAGCAGTTTGGACAGGGGGTCTTATTCACCCCTCCACTTT. It is translated as CASSLDRGSYSPLHF. This sequence joins TRBV13 and TRBJ1-6, with 10 positions matching TRBD1. V lost 6 bases to trimming and J lost 8 bases; unmatched junction nucleotides: 7. This CDR3 is 15 amino acids long. Germline V gene sequence: CDR1 PRHDT, CDR2 FYEKMQ (reference sequence).

The chain is built from TRBV27 and TRBJ1-4; D call uncertain. CDR1 MNHEY and CDR2 SMNVEV come from the germline V gene (reference sequence). The CDR3 spans 16 residues. Trimming took off 5 bases at V and 3 bases at J, with 16 bases between the two ends. In nucleotides, the CDR3 is TGTGCCAGCAGTCCCCTCTCCTCGGTGGCTAATGAAAAACTGTTTTTT. Its protein product is CASSPLSSVANEKLFF. The full variable domain, its missing parts supplied by reference TRBV27 and TRBJ1-4, is EAQVTQNPRYLITVTGKKLTVTCSQNMNHEYMSWYRQDPGLGLRQIYYSMNVEVTDKGDVPEGYKVSRKEKRNFPLILESPSPNQTSLYFCASSPLSSVANEKLFFGSGTQLSVL.

V gene TRBV29-1 combines with J gene TRBJ1-5; tentative D call: TRBD1 (6 bases). Per the germline V gene, CDR1 is SQVTM and CDR2 is ANQGSEA. V lost 6 bases, J lost 3 bases, and 12 bases lay in between. The CDR3 runs 13 residues. This chain's CDR3 is CSVRDTNNQPQHF. CDR3 coding DNA: TGCAGCGTCCGGGACACCAACAATCAGCCCCAGCATTTT.